Detailed here is one T cell receptor (beta chain). A case of COVID-19 had been met by exposed participants within 2 weeks before study entry. Assay: immunoSEQ multiplex PCR; the TCRdb copy retains only in-frame clones and omits some. The profile shows 200,000 to 250,000 clones, over 75% of them singletons. These data originate in a study of blood T cell repertoires in COVID-19. Across the study: Samples representing acute and convalescent COVID-19 were sourced from the United States, Italy and Spain. The analysed material was cDNA or gDNA that came from T cells, B-cell-depleted T cells, or PBMCs.

This receptor was identified in a woman aged 25 to 39 who had been exposed to COVID-19. Specimen: PBMCs or T cells enriched from blood (not recorded which).

CDR3 in amino acids: CASSLSGSASSYNEQFF. Written as DNA, the CDR3 is TGTGCCAGCAGCTTATCCGGGAGCGCTAGCTCCTACAATGAGCAGTTCTTC. The gene calls are TRBV11-2 and TRBJ2-1; possibly TRBD2 for D (6 bases). V was trimmed by 2 bases and J by 0 bases, leaving 14 bases between them. Germline assignment: CDR1 SGHAT and CDR2 FQNNGV. The CDR3 has 17 amino acids.